The 16 T cell receptor beta chains in this list originate from one sample, sequenced in a study of spatial heterogeneity in lung cancer. Time point reported: sample taken at primary tumor resection. MiXCR, applied by TCRdb to the 5' RACE reads, yields one record per CDR3 protein. The table records 85,000 to 100,000 distinct CDR3 sequences, approximately 12% of them present only once. Here the sequenced sample was PBMCs, taken at surgery. Receptors originate from a male donor with early-stage non-small cell lung cancer.

The rearrangement links TRBV6-9 to TRBJ2-3; unclear D gene. CDR1 MNHGY and CDR2 SVAAGI come from the germline V gene. The V gene lost 3 bases and the J gene lost 3 bases, with 16 bases spanning the gap. There are 16 residues in the CDR3. In DNA form, the CDR3 reads TGTGCCAGCAGTTACCTGCCGCCCGTGGAAACAGATACGCAGTATTTT. Residues: CASSYLPPVETDTQYF.

The chain carries TRBV5-1 and TRBJ2-1; weak D call: TRBD1 (6 bases). Germline lookup yields CDR1 SGHRS and CDR2 YFSETQ. V was shortened by 0 bases and J by 4 bases, with 20 bases between the two germline ends. The CDR3 has 18 residues. CDR3 sequence (DNA): TGCGCCAGCAGCTTGGCTGGGGGCGCGGAATCCCAATACAATGAGCAGTTCTTC. The encoded protein is CASSLAGGAESQYNEQFF.

This sequence joins TRBV30 and TRBJ2-7, with 9 positions matching TRBD1. With V trimmed by 2 bases and J by 3 bases, 14 bases remained unmatched. Germline V lookup: CDR1 GTSNPN, CDR2 SVGIG (reference sequence). This CDR3 region has 17 residues. The CDR3 loop is CAWSPGTGTFIVYEQYF. For the CDR3, the DNA is TGTGCCTGGAGTCCCGGGACAGGGACCTTTATTGTCTACGAGCAGTACTTC.

This clonotype was detected ten times or more. The chain is built from TRBV7-3 and TRBJ2-1, with 9 bases that match TRBD2. V was clipped by 5 bases and J by 5 bases; unmatched bases: 1. The CDR3 extends over 13 amino acids. Looked up from germline, CDR1 is SGHTA and CDR2 is FQGTGA. The CDR3 spells CASSLAGNNEQFF. CDR3 sequence (DNA): TGTGCCAGCAGCCTAGCGGGGAACAATGAGCAGTTCTTC.

This clonotype was seen only a few times. This chain uses TRBV6-2 or TRBV6-3 with TRBJ1-5; no clear D. The germline gives CDR1 MNHEY, CDR2 SVGEGT. The CDR3 is made up of 12 amino acids. Trimming took off 5 bases at V and 4 bases at J, with 6 bases between the two ends. CDR3 DNA: TGTGCCAGCAGTACGCTGAATCAGCCCCAGCATTTT. Protein sequence: CASSTLNQPQHF.

This clonotype was seen repeatedly, ten times or more. The V and J genes are TRBV3-1 and TRBJ2-5; 10 nucleotides line up with TRBD2. CDR1 is LGHDT and CDR2 is YNNKEL in the germline V gene (reference sequence). V shed 4 bases and J 5 bases; nucleotides not matched to a gene: 10. This CDR3 region has 16 residues. The CDR3: CASSPRSGGAWETQYF. CDR3 coding DNA: TGTGCCAGCAGCCCCCGCAGCGGGGGGGCCTGGGAGACCCAGTACTTC.

The rearrangement uses TRBV5-6 and TRBJ2-5; 11 nucleotides align to TRBD2. The CDR3 covers 16 residues. CDR1 is SGHDT and CDR2 is YYEEEE in the germline V gene. V was pared by 4 bases and J by 1 base, with 6 bases of the junction left unmatched. The CDR3 spells CASSRRLAGGQETQYF. DNA of the CDR3: TGTGCCAGCAGCCGGAGGCTAGCGGGGGGCCAAGAGACCCAGTACTTC. The full variable domain, completed using reference TRBV5-6 and TRBJ2-5, is DAGVTQSPTHLIKTRGQQVTLRCSPKSGHDTVSWYQQALGQGPQFIFQYYEEEERQRGNFPDRFSGHQFPNYSSELNVNALLLGDSALYLCASSRRLAGGQETQYFGPGTRLLVL.

This clonotype was observed at least ten times. CDR3 in DNA: TGTGCCAGCAGCCCAACCGTGATGGGCCCGCAGTATTTT. This codes for CASSPTVMGPQYF. The chain couples TRBV9 to TRBJ2-3, with D unresolved. Germline CDR1 reads SGDLS; CDR2 reads YYNGEE. The CDR3 has 13 residues. Trimming shortened V by 4 bases and J by 10 bases, and 16 bases separated the two germline ends.

At least ten counts were recorded for this clonotype. This sequence joins TRBV24-1 and TRBJ2-1; 8 nucleotides match TRBD1. The V segment lost 4 bases and the J segment 7 bases; nucleotides outside the gene matches: 8. The CDR3 runs to 15 residues. The germline V gene has CDR1 KGHDR and CDR2 SFDVKD. CDR3 DNA sequence: TGTGCCACCAGTGACCAGGACAGGGCCAGGAATGAGCAGTTCTTC. Translated: CATSDQDRARNEQFF.

The rearrangement links TRBV5-1 to TRBJ1-3; unclear D gene. The length of the CDR3 is 15 residues. The V gene's germline CDR1 is SGHRS and CDR2 YFSETQ. V lost 5 bases and J lost 0, with 12 bases in between. The CDR3 DNA reads as TGCGCCAGCAGTCCCGAGTTGAGCTCTGGAAACACCATATATTTT. Translated, it gives CASSPELSSGNTIYF.

This clonotype has a handful of counts. This chain uses TRBV28 with TRBJ2-5; the D is unclear. The CDR3 is made up of 11 amino acids. CDR1 and CDR2 (germline): MDHEN, SYDVKM. V was cut by 6 bases and J by 3 bases, with 5 bases left in between. CDR3 coding DNA: TGTGCCAGCAGGCGAGAAGAGACCCAGTACTTC. Its translation: CASRREETQYF.

This clonotype was seen a few times. The chain carries TRBV7-2 and TRBJ2-2; TRBD2 matches 10 bases. Germline V gives CDR1 SGHTA, CDR2 FQGNSA. V was pared by 5 bases and J by 7 bases, with 10 bases of the junction left unmatched. This CDR3 is built from 16 residues. The CDR3 DNA reads TGTGCCAGCAGCCCACCTAGCGGGAGATACGGCGGGGAGCTGTTTTTT. Its protein product is CASSPPSGRYGGELFF.

The rearrangement links TRBV28 to TRBJ2-3, with TRBD2 matching 7 bases. The V segment lost 1 base and the J segment 5 bases; nucleotides outside the gene matches: 6. CDR3 length equals 15 residues. Germline CDR1 reads MDHEN; CDR2 reads SYDVKM. The CDR3 DNA is TGTGCCAGCAGTTTATCGGCGGGAGTTCAAGATACGCAGTATTTT. It codes for CASSLSAGVQDTQYF.

The table lists this clonotype with a few counts. The chain recombines TRBV28 with TRBJ1-5; 8 nucleotides line up with TRBD1. The CDR3 length is 18 residues. J gave up 1 base and V 4 bases, and 12 bases lay outside the gene matches. Germline CDR1 reads MDHEN; CDR2 reads SYDVKM. CDR3 sequence reads: CASSYSGGSGGSNQPQHF. DNA for the CDR3: TGTGCCAGCAGTTACTCAGGCGGGTCAGGGGGCAGCAATCAGCCCCAGCATTTT.

This clonotype was detected many times. The chain carries TRBV7-3 and TRBJ2-3, with TRBD1 identical over 7 bases. The CDR3 consists of 15 residues. Germline CDR1 is SGHTA and CDR2 is FQGTGA. The V segment lost 3 bases and the J segment 4 bases; nucleotides outside the gene matches: 7. Written as DNA, the CDR3 is TGTGCCAGCAGCTTTCAGACAGGGTCCCCAGATACGCAGTATTTT. It yields the protein CASSFQTGSPDTQYF.

The rearrangement links TRBV7-9 to TRBJ2-3, with 15 bases fitting TRBD2. CDR1 and CDR2 (germline): SEHNR, FQNEAQ (reference sequence). Trimming at V came to 3 bases and at J to 4 bases, leaving 8 bases not matched to a gene. CDR3 length: 18 residues. CDR3 region: CASSFLGLAGGAADTQYF. In nucleotides, the CDR3 is TGTGCCAGCAGCTTCTTGGGACTAGCGGGAGGAGCGGCAGATACGCAGTATTTT.